This T cell receptor beta chain is drawn from a study of cytomegalovirus exposure and HLA in healthy donors. At the level of the study: Earlier findings included roughly 120 million unique TCR beta sequences obtained from roughly 200 million T cells. Study observations and caveats: One variant, a missense change in DCLRE1C, was linked in a later analysis to TCR beta V- and J-gene trimming. Investigators reported over 150 TCR beta chains as tied to cytomegalovirus. Highly shared variants forming one cluster were likely a sequencing artifact.

Only a few counts were recorded for this clone. No antigen is known for it. In germline, CDR1 is KGHSH, CDR2 LQKENI. V lost 1 base to trimming and J lost 7 bases, with 17 bases between them. This CDR3 has 15 amino acids. Primers for the PCR totalled 60 Vbeta and 13 Jbeta. The method was immunoSEQ multiplex PCR; TCRdb's version includes in-frame clones alone and lacks a portion of them. The sample yields around 100,000 clones, roughly 74% seen once. The specimen sequenced was PBMCs. The chain carries TRBV18 and TRBJ2-7; a weak D match, TRBD1 (6 bases). The TCR sequence derives from a woman aged 25 to 45 in good health and CMV-seronegative. The CDR3 nucleotides read TGTGCCAGCTCACCACGACAGGCCCTTACGCCGGAGCAGTACTTC. This translates into CASSPRQALTPEQYF.